This TCR beta chain was sequenced for a study of early T cells in non-severe SARS-CoV-2 infection. About the research overall: RNA in bulk from unsorted whole blood was sequenced, and chains were unpaired. Study outcomes and limitations: Matching results from VDJdb favored anti-spike CD8 responses, leaving private and CD4 specificities undetected.

Individual cDNA molecules were tagged with unique molecular identifiers, the study reported. TCRdb reprocessed the 5' RACE reads with MiXCR, giving one entry per CDR3 protein. This sample has tens of thousands of distinct CDR3 sequences; over 12% occur once, and the top ten carry roughly 0.6%. Worth noting for this clonotype: The antigen remains undetermined.

Germline CDR1 SGHAT, CDR2 FQDESV (reference sequence). V lost 7 bases, J lost 10 bases, and 13 bases lay in between. The CDR3 extends over 12 amino acids. This TCR derives from an adult who was a healthcare worker with PCR-confirmed SARS-CoV-2 infection or an uninfected control (not recorded which). The gene calls are TRBV11-1 and TRBJ1-4; D call uncertain. Sample: whole blood. The CDR3 sequence: CASNPGYGKLFF. Written as DNA, the CDR3 is TGTGCCAGCAACCCAGGATATGGAAAACTGTTTTTT. Full variable domain (remainder filled in from reference TRBV11-1 and TRBJ1-4): EAEVAQSPRYKITEKSQAVAFWCDPISGHATLYWYRQILGQGPELLVQFQDESVVDDSQLPKDRFSAERLKGVDSTLKIQPAELGDSAMYLCASNPGYGKLFFGSGTQLSVL.